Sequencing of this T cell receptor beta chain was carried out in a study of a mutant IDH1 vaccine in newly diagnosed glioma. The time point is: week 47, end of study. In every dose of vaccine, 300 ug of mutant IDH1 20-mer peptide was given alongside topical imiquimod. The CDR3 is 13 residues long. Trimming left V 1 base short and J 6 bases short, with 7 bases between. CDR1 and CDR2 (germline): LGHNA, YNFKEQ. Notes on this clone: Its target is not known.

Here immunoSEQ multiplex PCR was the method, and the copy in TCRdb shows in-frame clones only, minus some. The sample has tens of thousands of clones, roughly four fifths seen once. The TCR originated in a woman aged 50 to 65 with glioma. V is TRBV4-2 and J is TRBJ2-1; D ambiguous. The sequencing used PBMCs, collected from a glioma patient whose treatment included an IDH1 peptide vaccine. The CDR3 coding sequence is TGTGCCAGCAGCCAAGTGACCGGCAATGAGCAGTTCTTC. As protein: CASSQVTGNEQFF.